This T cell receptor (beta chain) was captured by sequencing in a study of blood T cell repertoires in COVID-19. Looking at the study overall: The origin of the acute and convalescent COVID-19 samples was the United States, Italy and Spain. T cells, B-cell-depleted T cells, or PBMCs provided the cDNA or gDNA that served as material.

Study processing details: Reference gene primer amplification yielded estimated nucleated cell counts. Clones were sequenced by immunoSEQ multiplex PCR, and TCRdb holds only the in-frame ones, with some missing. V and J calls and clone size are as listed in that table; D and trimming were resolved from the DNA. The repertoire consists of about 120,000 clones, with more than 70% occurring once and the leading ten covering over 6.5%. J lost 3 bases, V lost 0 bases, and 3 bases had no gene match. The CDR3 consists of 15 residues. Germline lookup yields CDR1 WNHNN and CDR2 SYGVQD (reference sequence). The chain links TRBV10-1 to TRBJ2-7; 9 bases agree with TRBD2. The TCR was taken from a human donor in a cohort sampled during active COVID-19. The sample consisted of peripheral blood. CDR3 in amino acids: CASSESAGGVYEQYF. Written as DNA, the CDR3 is TGCGCCAGCAGTGAGTCTGCGGGGGGGGTCTACGAGCAGTACTTC.